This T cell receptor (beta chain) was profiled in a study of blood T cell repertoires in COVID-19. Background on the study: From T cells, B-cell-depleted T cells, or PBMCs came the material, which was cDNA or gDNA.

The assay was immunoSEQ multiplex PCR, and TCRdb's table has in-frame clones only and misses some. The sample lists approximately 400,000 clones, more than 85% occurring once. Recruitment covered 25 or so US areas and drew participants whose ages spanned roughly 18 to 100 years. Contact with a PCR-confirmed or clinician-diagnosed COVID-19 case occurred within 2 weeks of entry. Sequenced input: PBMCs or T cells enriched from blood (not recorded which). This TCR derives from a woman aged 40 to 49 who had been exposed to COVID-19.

CDR3 DNA sequence: TGCAGTGCTCGTGATGGGACAGGAGTAATCACTGAAGCTTTCTTT. This gives the protein CSARDGTGVITEAFF. J is TRBJ1-1 and V is TRBV20-1; 8 positions match TRBD1. The V gene end was trimmed by 5 bases and the J gene end by 4 bases; junction bases not matched to a gene: 12. The V gene's germline CDR1 is DFQATT and CDR2 SNEGSKA (reference sequence). The CDR3 loop spans 15 amino acids.